The 21 T cell receptor beta chains in this list originate from one sample, sequenced in a study of CD4 T cells in relation to SARS-CoV-2 and coronaviruses. TCRdb's copy holds only in-frame clones and misses some; the assay was immunoSEQ multiplex PCR. The sample lists 15,000 to 20,000 clones, around 76% occurring once. Unexposed donor CD4+ T cells date from 2011-2018, before the COVID-19 pandemic. Isolation of CD4+ T cells took place after roughly nine days in culture. Antigen specificity for these receptors is unknown. Sample: CD4+ T cells from PBMCs, cultured in vitro. Receptor source: a human donor in good health.

The rearrangement uses TRBV9 and TRBJ1-3; D call uncertain. This CDR3 comprises 14 residues. Between the trimmed V and J ends, which lost 4 bases and 4 bases, there was a span of 12 bases. CDR1 and CDR2 from the germline V gene are SGDLS and YYNGEE. For the CDR3, the DNA is TGTGCCAGCAGCCCCGCAGGTCACGGAAACACCATATATTTT. Encoded protein: CASSPAGHGNTIYF.

This clone was seen only a few times. V is TRBV12-3 or TRBV12-4 and J is TRBJ2-2; no firm D call. The V end was cut by 5 bases, the J end by 8 bases, with 12 bases between. The CDR3 spans 13 residues. CDR3 coding DNA: TGTGCCAGCAGTGCGCAGGATAAGGGGGAGCTGTTTTTT. This gives the protein CASSAQDKGELFF.

In this sample, this clone turned up a few times. J is TRBJ1-4 and V is TRBV7-9; D unresolved. V lost 5 bases and J 2 bases, leaving 3 bases between the germline ends. CDR3 length: 12 residues. Per germline, CDR1 SEHNR and CDR2 FQNEAQ (reference sequence). The CDR3 nucleotides read TGTGCCAGCAGCCCGACTAATGAAAAACTGTTTTTT. This gives the protein CASSPTNEKLFF.

This chain connects TRBV18 to TRBJ2-1; D is undetermined. The germline V gene encodes CDR1 KGHSH and CDR2 LQKENI. The length of the CDR3 is 16 residues. Between the trimmed V and J ends, which lost 0 bases and 5 bases, there was a span of 14 bases. The CDR3: CASSPPGSPNHNEQFF. The CDR3 DNA reads as TGTGCCAGCTCACCACCGGGCAGTCCGAACCACAATGAGCAGTTCTTC.

The rearrangement joins TRBV3-1 (or the pseudogene TRBV3-2) to TRBJ1-5; D might be TRBD1 (5 bases). V gave up 3 bases and J gave up 2 bases, with 14 bases separating them. CDR3 length equals 16 residues. CDR1 is LGHDT and CDR2 is YNNKEL in the germline V gene (reference sequence). In DNA, the CDR3 is TGTGCCAGCAGCCAGGGGGTACCCAGAGGCAATCAGCCCCAGCATTTT. Translating it yields CASSQGVPRGNQPQHF.

The chain links TRBV9 to TRBJ2-7; 12 bases line up with TRBD2. This CDR3 region has 15 residues. V lost 3 bases, J lost 4 bases, and 5 bases stayed unmatched. Germline CDR1 SGDLS, CDR2 YYNGEE. The CDR3 nucleotides read TGTGCCAGCAGCGCGACTAGCGGGAGAGGATACGAGCAGTACTTC. Its translation is CASSATSGRGYEQYF.

The chain combines TRBV27 with TRBJ2-2; the match to TRBD2 covers 10 bases. The CDR3 spans 18 residues. Germline CDR1 is MNHEY and CDR2 is SMNVEV (reference sequence). The ends lost 6 bases at V and 3 bases at J; junction bases unmatched: 13. CDR3 residues: CASSPGPPSGSYTGELFF. In DNA, the CDR3 is TGTGCCAGCAGCCCCGGCCCCCCTAGCGGGAGCTACACCGGGGAGCTGTTTTTT.

CDR3 protein: CASSPRPQGNQPQHF. CDR3 DNA sequence: TGTGCCAGCAGCCCGCGCCCTCAGGGGAATCAGCCCCAGCATTTT. This chain joins TRBV7-2 and TRBJ1-5, with D maybe TRBD1 (6 bases). V lost 5 bases and J 4 bases, leaving 15 bases between the germline ends. The CDR3 contains 15 residues. The germline V gene encodes CDR1 SGHTA and CDR2 FQGNSA. The whole variable domain, filled in from reference TRBV7-2 and TRBJ1-5, reads GAGVSQSPSNKVTEKGKDVELRCDPISGHTALYWYRQSLGQGLEFLIYFQGNSAPDKSGLPSDRFSAERTGGSVSTLTIQRTQQEDSAVYLCASSPRPQGNQPQHFGDGTRLSIL.

The chain carries TRBV2 and TRBJ1-3; D is perhaps TRBD1 (5 bases). CDR3 length: 13 residues. The germline V gene encodes CDR1 SNHLY and CDR2 FYNNEI. V lost 4 bases and J lost 4, with 8 bases in between. CDR3 nucleotides: TGTGCCAGCAGTGGGACAACCGGAAACACCATATATTTT. It encodes CASSGTTGNTIYF. The complete variable domain, with remaining parts taken from reference TRBV2 and TRBJ1-3, reads EPEVTQTPSHQVTQMGQEVILRCVPISNHLYFYWYRQILGQKVEFLVSFYNNEISEKSEIFDDQFSVERPDGSNFTLKIRSTKLEDSAMYFCASSGTTGNTIYFGEGSWLTVV.

The rearrangement joins TRBV4-1 to TRBJ1-2; 7 positions match TRBD1. Per the germline V gene, CDR1 is MGHRA and CDR2 is YSYEKL. This CDR3 region has 16 residues. V lost 1 base, J lost 3 bases, and 8 bases stayed unmatched. CDR3 DNA: TGCGCCAGCAGCCAAGGTGGAGGCAGGGGGGACTATGGCTACACCTTC. It encodes CASSQGGGRGDYGYTF.

This clone has just a few counts. The genes are TRBV18 and TRBJ2-7; 14 bases map to TRBD2. The V segment lost 4 bases and the J segment 3 bases; nucleotides outside the gene matches: 11. The CDR3 consists of 18 residues. Germline CDR1 reads KGHSH; CDR2 reads LQKENI. The CDR3 DNA sequence: TGTGCCAGCTCACAGTACACGGGACTAGCGGGAGTTCGCTACGAGCAGTACTTC. Protein: CASSQYTGLAGVRYEQYF.

V gene TRBV5-1 combines with J gene TRBJ2-5; 7 nucleotides match TRBD1. V lost 0 bases and J lost 5; bases outside the gene matches: 4. Looked up from germline, CDR1 is SGHRS and CDR2 is YFSETQ. This CDR3 spans 14 amino acids. CDR3 amino acids: CASSLGQGRETQYF. Here the CDR3 DNA reads TGCGCCAGCAGCTTGGGACAGGGACGTGAGACCCAGTACTTC.

The V gene is TRBV6-5, the J gene TRBJ2-1, with 8 bases fitting TRBD2. The V gene end was trimmed by 6 bases and the J gene end by 6 bases; junction bases not matched to a gene: 1. The CDR3 runs to 12 residues. Germline lookup yields CDR1 MNHEY and CDR2 SVGAGI. The CDR3 protein is CASSRGGNEQFF. The CDR3 DNA reads as TGTGCCAGCAGCCGGGGGGGCAATGAGCAGTTCTTC.

As DNA, the CDR3 is TGTGCCAGCAGCGTAGCCAATGAGCAGTTCTTC. Residues: CASSVANEQFF. V and J are TRBV9 and TRBJ2-1, with no clear D. From germline, CDR1 is SGDLS and CDR2 YYNGEE. V was shortened by 0 bases and J by 6 bases, with 1 base between the two germline ends. The CDR3 has 11 residues.

The rearrangement joins TRBV5-1 to TRBJ2-7, with 8 positions matching TRBD1. The germline gives CDR1 SGHRS, CDR2 YFSETQ. J was trimmed by 2 bases and V by 5 bases; bases with no gene match: 6. The CDR3 contains 14 residues. The CDR3 DNA reads TGCGCCAGCAGTTGGGGACAGGCAACCTACGAGCAGTACTTC. Protein: CASSWGQATYEQYF. The complete variable domain, with remaining parts taken from reference TRBV5-1 and TRBJ2-7, reads KAGVTQTPRYLIKTRGQQVTLSCSPISGHRSVSWYQQTPGQGLQFLFEYFSETQRNKGNFPGRFSGRQFSNSRSEMNVSTLELGDSALYLCASSWGQATYEQYFGPGTRLTVT.

The chain couples TRBV9 to TRBJ2-2, with TRBD2 identical over 16 bases. CDR1 SGDLS and CDR2 YYNGEE come from the germline V gene. The CDR3 contains 17 residues. V dropped 4 bases and J dropped 6; count of bases not matched to a gene: 6. The CDR3 region has the DNA TGTGCCAGCAGCCCGCAGGGACTAGCGGGAGGGCCCGGGGAGCTGTTTTTT. Translated: CASSPQGLAGGPGELFF.

Only one count was recorded for this clone. J is TRBJ1-5 and V is TRBV6-5; the match to TRBD1 covers 10 bases. Germline V gene sequence: CDR1 MNHEY, CDR2 SVGAGI. V shed 4 bases and J 4 bases; nucleotides not matched to a gene: 4. The CDR3 covers 15 residues. The CDR3 sequence is CASSSRTGGNQPQHF. The CDR3 nucleotides read TGTGCCAGCAGTTCCAGGACAGGGGGAAATCAGCCCCAGCATTTT.

The chain is built from TRBV30 and TRBJ2-4; a possible D gene is TRBD1 (7 bases). The V end lost 2 bases, the J end lost 5 bases, and 10 bases lay between the germline ends. CDR1 GTSNPN and CDR2 SVGIG come from the germline V gene (reference sequence). CDR3 length: 13 amino acids. The CDR3 DNA reads as TGTGCCTGGAGTCAGGGGGGCCAAAACATTCAGTACTTC. This codes for CAWSQGGQNIQYF.

The sample holds one count of this clone. This chain uses TRBV27 with TRBJ2-2; no reliable D call. CDR3 size: 14 residues. Trimming pared 3 bases from V and 1 base from J, leaving 6 bases between. Germline assignment: CDR1 MNHEY and CDR2 SMNVEV (reference sequence). CDR3 amino acids: CASSLSWNTGELFF. The CDR3, as DNA: TGTGCCAGCAGTTTGAGTTGGAACACCGGGGAGCTGTTTTTT.

The V call is TRBV7-8, the J call TRBJ2-5, with 16 bases that match TRBD2. Germline CDR1 and CDR2: SGHVS and FQNEAQ. V shed 5 bases and J 5 bases; nucleotides not matched to a gene: 17. CDR3 length equals 20 residues. CDR3 nucleotides: TGTGCCAGCAGCCCAAGAAGGTTGGGACTAGCGGGAGGGAGGCGCGAGACCCAGTACTTC. This sequence encodes CASSPRRLGLAGGRRETQYF.

The CDR3 DNA reads as TGTGCCAGCAGCCGAAGATGGACTAGCGGGGGGGGTCTGGAGCAGTACTTC. Protein product: CASSRRWTSGGGLEQYF. V is TRBV3-1 (or the pseudogene TRBV3-2) and J is TRBJ2-7, with 15 bases identical to TRBD2. The CDR3 covers 17 residues. J was trimmed by 7 bases and V by 4 bases; bases with no gene match: 11. Germline V gives CDR1 LGHDT, CDR2 YNNKEL (reference sequence).